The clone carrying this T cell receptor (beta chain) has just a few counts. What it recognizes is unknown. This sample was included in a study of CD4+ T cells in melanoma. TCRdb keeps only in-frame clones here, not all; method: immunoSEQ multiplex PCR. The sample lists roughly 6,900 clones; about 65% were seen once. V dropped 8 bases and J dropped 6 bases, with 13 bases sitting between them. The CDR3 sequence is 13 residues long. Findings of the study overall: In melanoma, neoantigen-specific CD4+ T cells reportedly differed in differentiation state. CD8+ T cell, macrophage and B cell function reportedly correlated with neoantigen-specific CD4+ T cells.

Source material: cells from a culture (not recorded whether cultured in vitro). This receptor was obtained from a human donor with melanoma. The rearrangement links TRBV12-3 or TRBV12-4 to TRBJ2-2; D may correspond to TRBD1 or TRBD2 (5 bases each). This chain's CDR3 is CASGTGGPGELFF. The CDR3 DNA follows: TGTGCCAGCGGGACCGGAGGCCCCGGGGAGCTGTTTTTT.